This TCR beta chain originates from a study of neurological immune-mediated disorders. Trimming left V 0 bases short and J 8 bases short, with 14 bases between. There are 14 residues in the CDR3. Germline CDR1 is SGHRS and CDR2 is YFSETQ. With respect to this clonotype: It may be a read error: a sequence one base away is much more abundant.

Synthesis of cDNA was accomplished via 5'RACE employing 10-nucleotide random UMIs. A single run covered 15-18 subjects with over 190 million TCR-beta sequences. TCRdb reprocessed the 5' RACE reads via MiXCR and lists one record per CDR3 protein. The sample records around 78,000 distinct CDR3 sequences, 15% to 20% being singletons. Stored at -80 C, 2 million PBMCs were the source of the unsorted libraries. The material sequenced was PBMCs. V and J are TRBV5-1 and TRBJ1-2; weak D call: TRBD1 (5 bases). The source of this sequence is a woman in her 40s in good health. CDR3 loop: CASSLAGTPRGYTF. CDR3 DNA: TGCGCCAGCAGCTTGGCCGGGACCCCCAGAGGCTACACCTTC. The entire variable domain, with the rest obtained from reference TRBV5-1 and TRBJ1-2, is as follows: KAGVTQTPRYLIKTRGQQVTLSCSPISGHRSVSWYQQTPGQGLQFLFEYFSETQRNKGNFPGRFSGRQFSNSRSEMNVSTLELGDSALYLCASSLAGTPRGYTFGSGTRLTVV.